The source of this TCR beta chain is a study of cytomegalovirus exposure and HLA in healthy donors. With 60 Vbeta and 13 Jbeta primers, the PCR was carried out. Assay: immunoSEQ multiplex PCR; the TCRdb copy retains only in-frame clones and omits some. The sample shows approximately 190,000 clones, 82% of them seen only once. Per the germline V gene, CDR1 is LNHDA and CDR2 is SQIVND (reference sequence). This CDR3 region has 14 residues. V dropped 4 bases and J dropped 8; count of bases not matched to a gene: 2. This clonotype originated in a woman in her 50s in good health and CMV-seropositive. The chain is built from TRBV19 and TRBJ2-1; 13 bases fit TRBD2. The specimen was PBMCs. CDR3 in DNA: TGTGCCAGTAGTAGGACTAGCGGGGGTTATGAGCAGTTCTTC. Protein product: CASSRTSGGYEQFF.